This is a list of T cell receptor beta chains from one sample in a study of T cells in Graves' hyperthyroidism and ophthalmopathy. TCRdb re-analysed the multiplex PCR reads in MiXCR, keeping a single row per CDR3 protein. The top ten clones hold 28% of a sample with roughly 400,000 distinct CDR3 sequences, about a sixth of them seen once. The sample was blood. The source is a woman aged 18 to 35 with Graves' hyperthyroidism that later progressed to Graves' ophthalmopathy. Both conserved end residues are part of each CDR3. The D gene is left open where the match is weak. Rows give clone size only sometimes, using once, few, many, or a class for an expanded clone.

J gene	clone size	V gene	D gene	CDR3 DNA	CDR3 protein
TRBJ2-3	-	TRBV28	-	TGTGCCAGCAGAGTGCCAGGATACACAGATACGCAGTATTTT	CASRVPGYTDTQYF
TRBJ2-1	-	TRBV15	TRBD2	TGTGCCACCAGCAGAGATAGGGGACTAGCGGGAGTAAAGTTCTTC	CATSRDRGLAGVKFF
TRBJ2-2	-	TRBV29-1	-	TGCAGCGTTGAAGATCGGACCCAGGGGGGTTACACCGGGGAGCTGTTTTTT	CSVEDRTQGGYTGELFF
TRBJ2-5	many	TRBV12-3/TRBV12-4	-	TGTGCCAGCAGTCCCACCCCGAGGGACGATGGGTACTTC	CASSPTPRDDGYF
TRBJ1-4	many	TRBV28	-	TGTGCCAGCAGTCCCGAGCGGGAACAGGAAAAACTGTTTTTT	CASSPEREQEKLFF
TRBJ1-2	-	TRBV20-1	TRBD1	TGCAGTGCTAGAGTCAGGACAGGGGGAAGCAACTATGGCTACACCTTC	CSARVRTGGSNYGYTF
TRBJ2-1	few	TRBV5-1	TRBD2	TGCGCCAGCAGCCCAGCTACCGGGACTAGCGGGGATAGCTCCTACAATGAGCAGTTCTTC	CASSPATGTSGDSSYNEQFF
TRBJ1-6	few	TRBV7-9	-	TGTGCCAGCAGCCCCAGTTTCGGGTATAATTCACCCCTCCACTTT	CASSPSFGYNSPLHF
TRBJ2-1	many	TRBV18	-	TGTGCCAGCAGCTGGGAAAGCTCCTACAATGAGCAGTTCTTC	CASSWESSYNEQFF
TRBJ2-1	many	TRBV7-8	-	TGTGCCAGCAGCCCAGACAGGGAGCCAGGGGGGTACAATGAGCAGTTCTTC	CASSPDREPGGYNEQFF
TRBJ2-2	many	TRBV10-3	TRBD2	TGTGCCATCAGTGAGGGGACTAGCGCCACCGGGGAGCTGTTTTTT	CAISEGTSATGELFF
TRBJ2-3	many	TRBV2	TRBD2	TGTGCCAGCAACCTAGCGGGAGTCAGCACAGATACGCAGTATTTT	CASNLAGVSTDTQYF
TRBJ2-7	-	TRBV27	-	TGTGCCAGCAGTTTCCATAGAGCCGCCTACGAGCAGTACTTC	CASSFHRAAYEQYF
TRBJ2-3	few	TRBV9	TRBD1	TGTGCCAGCAGCGTGGACAGGGGGGATACGCAGTATTTT	CASSVDRGDTQYF
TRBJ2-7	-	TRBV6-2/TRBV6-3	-	TGTGCCAGCAGCCGCGCCCTAGTGGTCCAGGTGGGGGAGCAGTACTTC	CASSRALVVQVGEQYF
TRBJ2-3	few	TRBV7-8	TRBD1	TGTGCCAGCAGTTCGGCGGGACAGGGCACAGATACGCAGTATTTT	CASSSAGQGTDTQYF
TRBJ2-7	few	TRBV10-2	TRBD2	TGCGCCAGCAGGAAGGGCGGGAGCCATTGGGAGCAGTACTTC	CASRKGGSHWEQYF
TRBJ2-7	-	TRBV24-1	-	TGTGCCACCAGTGATTTCATGGGCGAGCAGTACTTC	CATSDFMGEQYF
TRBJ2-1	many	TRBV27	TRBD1	TGTGCCAGCAGTTTAGACAGGGGATCGGGAAATGAGCAGTTCTTC	CASSLDRGSGNEQFF
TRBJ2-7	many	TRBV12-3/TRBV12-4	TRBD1	TGTGCCAGCAGCCTTCGACAGGGCTCCTACGAGCAGTACTTC	CASSLRQGSYEQYF
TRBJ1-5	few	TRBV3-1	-	TGTGCCAGCAGCCACGGCCGTGGGGCGCGGAGAGACAATCAGCCCCAGCATTTT	CASSHGRGARRDNQPQHF
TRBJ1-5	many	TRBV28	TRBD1	TGTGCCAGCAGTAGTCCGCGCAGGGGGCCCGGTCAGCCCCAGCATTTT	CASSSPRRGPGQPQHF
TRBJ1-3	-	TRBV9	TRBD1	TGTGCCAGCAGCCCCGGGACAGGGTATGGAAACACCATATATTTT	CASSPGTGYGNTIYF
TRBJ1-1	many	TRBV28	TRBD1	TGTGCCAGCACCTTCCTGGCGGACAGGGAGACTGAAGCTTTCTTT	CASTFLADRETEAFF
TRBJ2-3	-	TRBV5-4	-	TGTGCCAGCAGCCTCAACCCCGGGACACCAGGGAGCACAGATACGCAGTATTTT	CASSLNPGTPGSTDTQYF
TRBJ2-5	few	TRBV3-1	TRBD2	TGTGCCAGCAGCCAGCAACTAGCGGGACGGGAGACCCAGTACTTC	CASSQQLAGRETQYF
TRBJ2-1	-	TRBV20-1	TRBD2	TGCAGTGCTAGAGATTTGCGACTAGCGGGACGCGAGCAGTTCTTC	CSARDLRLAGREQFF
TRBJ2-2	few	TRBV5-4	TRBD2	TGTGCCAGCAGCTTCAACCTAGCGGGAGGGCCCTCCGGGGAGCTGTTTTTT	CASSFNLAGGPSGELFF